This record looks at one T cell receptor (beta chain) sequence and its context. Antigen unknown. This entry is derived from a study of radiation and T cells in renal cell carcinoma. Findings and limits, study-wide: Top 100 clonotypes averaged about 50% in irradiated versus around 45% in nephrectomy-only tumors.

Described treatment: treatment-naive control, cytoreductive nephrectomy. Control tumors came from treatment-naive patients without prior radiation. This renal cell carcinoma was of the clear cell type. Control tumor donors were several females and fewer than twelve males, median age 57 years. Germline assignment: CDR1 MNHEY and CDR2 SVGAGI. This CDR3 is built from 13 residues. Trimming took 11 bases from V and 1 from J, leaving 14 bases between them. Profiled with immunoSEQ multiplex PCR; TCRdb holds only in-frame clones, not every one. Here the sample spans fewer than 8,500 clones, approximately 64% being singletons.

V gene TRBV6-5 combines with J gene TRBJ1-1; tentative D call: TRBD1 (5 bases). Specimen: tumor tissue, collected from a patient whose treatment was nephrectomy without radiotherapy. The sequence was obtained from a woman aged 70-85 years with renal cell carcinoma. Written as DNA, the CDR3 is TGTGCCGCATTAGGGGCAGCGAACACTGAAGCTTTCTTT. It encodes CAALGAANTEAFF.